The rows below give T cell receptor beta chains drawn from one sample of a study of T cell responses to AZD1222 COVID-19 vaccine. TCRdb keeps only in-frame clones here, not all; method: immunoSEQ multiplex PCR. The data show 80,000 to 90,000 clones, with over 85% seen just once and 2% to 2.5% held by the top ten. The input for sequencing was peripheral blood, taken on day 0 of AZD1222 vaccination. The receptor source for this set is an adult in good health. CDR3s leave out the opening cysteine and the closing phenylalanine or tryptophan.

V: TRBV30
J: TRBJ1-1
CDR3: AWSVQGLPNTEAF

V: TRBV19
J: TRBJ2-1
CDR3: ASSWMGGGTYNEQF

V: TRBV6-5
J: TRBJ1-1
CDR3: ASREDLLNTEAF

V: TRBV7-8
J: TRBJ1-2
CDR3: ASSLGASTTNYGYT

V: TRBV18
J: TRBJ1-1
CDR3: ASSPLGARTEAF

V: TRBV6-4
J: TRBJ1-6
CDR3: ARRDRENSPLH

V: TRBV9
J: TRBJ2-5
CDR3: ASSVDPSTETQY

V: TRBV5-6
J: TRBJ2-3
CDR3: ASSLGGADTQY

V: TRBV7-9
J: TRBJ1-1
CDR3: ASSLAGDNTEAF

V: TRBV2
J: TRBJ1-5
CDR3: ASSERTPFSNQPQH

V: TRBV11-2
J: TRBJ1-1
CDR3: ASSPSANTEAF

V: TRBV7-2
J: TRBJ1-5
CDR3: ASSNRQGAQPQH

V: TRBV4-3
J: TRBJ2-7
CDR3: ASSQGLWSASNYEQY

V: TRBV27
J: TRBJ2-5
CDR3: ASSLFTSPQETQY

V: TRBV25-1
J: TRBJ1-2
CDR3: ASKGNSYGYT

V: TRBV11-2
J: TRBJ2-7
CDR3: ASSPTPRGRAYEQY

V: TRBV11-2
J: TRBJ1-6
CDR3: ASKLSTVNNSPLH

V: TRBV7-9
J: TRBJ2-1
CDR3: ASSRLGWGNEQF

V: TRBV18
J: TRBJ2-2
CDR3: ASSPWESTTGELF

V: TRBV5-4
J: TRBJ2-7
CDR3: ASSLLGTASGEQY

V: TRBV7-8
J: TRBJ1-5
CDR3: ASSLESGGTGINQPQH

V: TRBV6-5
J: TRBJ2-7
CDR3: ASNPTGASGGQY

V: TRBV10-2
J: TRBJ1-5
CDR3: ASREGTTSNQPQH

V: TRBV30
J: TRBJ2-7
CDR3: AWSKSTSGPQTYEQY

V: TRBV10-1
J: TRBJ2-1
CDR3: ASSVGQGGNNEQF

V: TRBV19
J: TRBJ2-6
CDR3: ASSPRSRFSGANVLT

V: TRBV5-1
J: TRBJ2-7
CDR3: ASSLGGYSYEQY

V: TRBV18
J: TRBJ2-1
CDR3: ASSPLEQGSYNEQF

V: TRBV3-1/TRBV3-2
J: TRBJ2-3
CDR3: ASSQFGSGGASTDTQY

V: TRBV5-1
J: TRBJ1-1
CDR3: ASSPSPQGRAEAF

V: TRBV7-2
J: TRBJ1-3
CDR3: ASGYYRTPGNTIY

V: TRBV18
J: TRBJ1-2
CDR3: ASSSAGTPLGHGYT

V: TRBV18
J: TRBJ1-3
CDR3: ASTSTVRNTIY

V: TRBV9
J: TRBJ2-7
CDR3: ASSPLSGLGVYEQY

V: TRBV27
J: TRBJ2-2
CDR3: ASSLSLAGGVTGELF

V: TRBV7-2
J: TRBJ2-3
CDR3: ASSLRPGGSTDTQY

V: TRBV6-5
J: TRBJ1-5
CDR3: ASSSTHQGNQPQH

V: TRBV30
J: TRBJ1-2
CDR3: AWGQRQGGHYGYT

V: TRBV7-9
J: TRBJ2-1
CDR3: ASSVTGWNEQF

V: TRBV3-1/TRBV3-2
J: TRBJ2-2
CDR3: ASSRGTSTNGELF

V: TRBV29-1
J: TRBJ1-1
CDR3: SVGRAGYTEAF